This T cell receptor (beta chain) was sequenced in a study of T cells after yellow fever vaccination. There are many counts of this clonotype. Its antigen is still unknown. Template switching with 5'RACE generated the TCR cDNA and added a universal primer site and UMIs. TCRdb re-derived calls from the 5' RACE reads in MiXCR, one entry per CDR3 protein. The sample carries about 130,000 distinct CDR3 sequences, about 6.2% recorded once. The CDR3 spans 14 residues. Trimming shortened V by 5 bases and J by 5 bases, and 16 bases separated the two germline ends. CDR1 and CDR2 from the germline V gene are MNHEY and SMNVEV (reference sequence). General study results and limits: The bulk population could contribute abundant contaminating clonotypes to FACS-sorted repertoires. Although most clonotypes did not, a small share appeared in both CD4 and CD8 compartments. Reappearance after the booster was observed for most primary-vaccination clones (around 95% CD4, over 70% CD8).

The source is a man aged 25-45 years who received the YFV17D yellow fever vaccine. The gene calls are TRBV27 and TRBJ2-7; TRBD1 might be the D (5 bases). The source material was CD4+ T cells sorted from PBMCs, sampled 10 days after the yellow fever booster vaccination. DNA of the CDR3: TGTGCCAGCAGTCCGCGACAGATAACCCACGAGCAGTACTTC. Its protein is CASSPRQITHEQYF.